Listed below are T cell receptor beta chains from one sample, sequenced in a study of CD8 T cells in ankylosing spondylitis. MiXCR was run by TCRdb on the 5' RACE reads, yielding one entry per CDR3 protein. The data contain about 840,000 distinct CDR3 sequences, approximately 10% of them singletons. The sample consisted of blood, either unsorted or a sorted T cell fraction (not recorded which). The receptor source for this set is a male donor with ankylosing spondylitis. CDR3s include the opening cysteine and the closing phenylalanine or tryptophan. Each record gives: D gene, J gene, V gene, clone size, CDR3 protein, CDR3 DNA. A D gene is named only where the DNA matches it firmly. Size is stated for part of the rows, as once, few or many counts, or as a class when the clone is expanded.

>.|TRBJ2-1|TRBV10-3|many
CAIRENEQFF
TGTGCCATCAGAGAGAATGAGCAGTTCTTC
>TRBD1|TRBJ2-1|TRBV20-1|.
CSAPDRAPYNEQFF
TGCAGTGCTCCCGACAGGGCCCCCTACAATGAGCAGTTCTTC
>TRBD2|TRBJ2-3|TRBV6-1|.
CASSLLAGGRDTQYF
TGTGCCAGCAGCCTTCTAGCGGGAGGGCGAGATACGCAGTATTTT
>.|TRBJ1-5|TRBV5-1|many
CASSPEVGGSEPQHF
TGCGCCAGCAGCCCGGAAGTCGGAGGGAGTGAGCCCCAGCATTTT
>.|TRBJ2-7|TRBV11-2|.
CASSLNSGPYEQYF
TGTGCCAGCAGCTTAAATAGCGGCCCCTACGAGCAGTACTTC
>.|TRBJ2-2|TRBV20-1|.
CSALPDTANTGELFF
TGCAGTGCTCTCCCCGACACTGCGAACACCGGGGAGCTGTTTTTT
>.|TRBJ1-5|TRBV28|.
CASSLWEVDQPQHF
TGTGCCAGCAGTTTGTGGGAGGTAGATCAGCCCCAGCATTTT
>.|TRBJ2-3|TRBV7-9|few
CASSLLWPDTQYF
TGTGCCAGCAGCTTACTGTGGCCAGATACGCAGTATTTT
>.|TRBJ2-2|TRBV12-3/TRBV12-4|many
CASTRGTTGELFF
TGTGCCAGCACCCGAGGGACCACCGGGGAGCTGTTTTTT
>.|TRBJ1-1|TRBV10-3|.
CAISVRGATNTEAFF
TGTGCCATCAGTGTTCGGGGCGCAACCAACACTGAAGCTTTCTTT
>TRBD2|TRBJ2-4|TRBV6-2/TRBV6-3|.
CASSSAHQGGTKNIQYF
TGTGCCAGCAGTTCCGCGCACCAGGGAGGGACCAAAAACATTCAGTACTTC
>.|TRBJ2-1|TRBV11-1|.
CASSAVPWPSSYNEQFF
TGTGCCAGCAGCGCCGTCCCGTGGCCGAGCTCCTACAATGAGCAGTTCTTC
>.|TRBJ2-7|TRBV7-8|.
CASSFGRVFYEQYF
TGTGCCAGCAGCTTCGGCAGGGTCTTCTACGAGCAGTACTTC
>.|TRBJ2-3|TRBV7-2|many
CASSWTDTQYF
TGTGCCAGCAGCTGGACAGATACGCAGTATTTT
>TRBD1|TRBJ2-3|TRBV12-3/TRBV12-4|.
CASTYVTGVTDTQYF
TGTGCCAGCACCTATGTGACAGGGGTGACAGATACGCAGTATTTT
>.|TRBJ1-5|TRBV3-1|.
CASSQETQPQHF
TGTGCCAGCAGCCAAGAGACCCAGCCCCAGCATTTT
>.|TRBJ2-5|TRBV6-4|few
CASRNHEETQYF
TGTGCCAGCAGGAACCACGAAGAGACCCAGTACTTC
>TRBD2|TRBJ2-1|TRBV11-2|.
CASSLRSTAGGRSNEQFF
TGTGCCAGCAGCTTACGGTCCACCGCGGGAGGGCGGAGCAATGAGCAGTTCTTC
>.|TRBJ1-1|TRBV29-1|.
CSVSKGTEAFF
TGCAGCGTTTCGAAAGGCACTGAAGCTTTCTTT
>TRBD2|TRBJ2-3|TRBV4-2|.
CASSQMTSGVALQHTDTQYF
TGTGCCAGCAGCCAGATGACTAGCGGGGTGGCCCTCCAGCACACAGATACGCAGTATTTT
>TRBD2|TRBJ2-3|TRBV5-1|.
CASSPLTTSGGFISTDTQYF
TGCGCCAGCAGCCCGCTGACCACTAGCGGGGGGTTTATTAGCACAGATACGCAGTATTTT
>.|TRBJ2-3|TRBV4-3|few
CASSRELVSTDTQYF
TGCGCCAGCAGCCGAGAACTCGTTAGCACAGATACGCAGTATTTT